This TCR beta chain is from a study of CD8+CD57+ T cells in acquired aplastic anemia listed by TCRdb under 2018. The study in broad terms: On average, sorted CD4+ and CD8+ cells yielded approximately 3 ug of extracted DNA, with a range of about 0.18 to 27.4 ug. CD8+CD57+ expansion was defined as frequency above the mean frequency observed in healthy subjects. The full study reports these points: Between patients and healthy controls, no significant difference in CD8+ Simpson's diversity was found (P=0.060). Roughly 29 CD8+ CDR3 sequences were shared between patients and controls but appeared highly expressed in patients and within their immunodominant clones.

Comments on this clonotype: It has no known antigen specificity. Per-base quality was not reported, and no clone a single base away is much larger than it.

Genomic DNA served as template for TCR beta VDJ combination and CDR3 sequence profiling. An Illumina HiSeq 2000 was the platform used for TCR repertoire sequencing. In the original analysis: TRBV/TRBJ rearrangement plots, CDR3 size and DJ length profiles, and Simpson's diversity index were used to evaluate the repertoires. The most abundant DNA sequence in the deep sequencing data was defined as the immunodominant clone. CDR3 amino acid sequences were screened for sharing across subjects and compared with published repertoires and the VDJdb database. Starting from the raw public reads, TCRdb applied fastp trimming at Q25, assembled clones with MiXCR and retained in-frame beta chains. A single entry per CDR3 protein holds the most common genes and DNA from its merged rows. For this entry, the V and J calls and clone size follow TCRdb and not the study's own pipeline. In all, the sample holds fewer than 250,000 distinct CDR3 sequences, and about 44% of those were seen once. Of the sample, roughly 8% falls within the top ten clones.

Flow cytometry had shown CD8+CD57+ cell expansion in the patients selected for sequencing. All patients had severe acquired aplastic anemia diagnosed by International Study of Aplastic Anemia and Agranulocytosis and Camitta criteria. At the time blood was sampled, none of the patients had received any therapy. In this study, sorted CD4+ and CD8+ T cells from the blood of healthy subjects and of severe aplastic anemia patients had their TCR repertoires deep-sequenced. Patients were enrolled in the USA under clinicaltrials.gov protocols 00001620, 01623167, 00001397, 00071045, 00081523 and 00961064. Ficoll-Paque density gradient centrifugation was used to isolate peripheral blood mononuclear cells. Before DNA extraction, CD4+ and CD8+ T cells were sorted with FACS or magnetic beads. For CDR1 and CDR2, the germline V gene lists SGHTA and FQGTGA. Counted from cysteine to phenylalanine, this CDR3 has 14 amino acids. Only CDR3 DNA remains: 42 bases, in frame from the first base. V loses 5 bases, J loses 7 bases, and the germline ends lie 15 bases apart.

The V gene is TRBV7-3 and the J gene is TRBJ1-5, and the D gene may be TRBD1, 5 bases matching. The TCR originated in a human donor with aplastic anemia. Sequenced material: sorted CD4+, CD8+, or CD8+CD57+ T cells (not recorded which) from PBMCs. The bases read TGTGCCAGCAGCGCCGTGGGGGTAGGACAGCCCCAGCATTTT. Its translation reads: CASSAVGVGQPQHF.